This entry lists 5 T cell receptor beta chains sequenced from one sample in a study of shared clonotypes between healthy human individuals (dated by TCRdb to between 2020 and 2021). Libraries came from the immunoSEQ multiplex PCR assay. Held by TCRdb, this immuneACCESS table contains in-frame sequences only and omits some clones. Under half of the omission traces to an unresolved V gene where checked; the cause of the rest is unknown. This sample gives about 2.3 million clones in total; approximately 93% of them show up just once. About 0.39% of the sample comes from the top ten. Material: naive CD4+ T cells from PBMCs. In the paper's terms, the cell subset or site label means: CD45RA+ positively selected. These receptors all come from a man between 18 and 35 years old in good health. Some clones in this sample may be carry-over from other donors' samples.

The chain couples TRBV5-1 to TRBJ2-3; no definite D call. From germline, CDR1 is SGHRS and CDR2 YFSETQ. Trimming stripped 4 bases from V and 4 bases from J, with 16 bases between. The CDR3 is 15 amino acids. CDR3 protein: CASSLTTNGPDTQYF. DNA of the CDR3: TGCGCCAGCAGCCTAACCACCAACGGCCCAGATACGCAGTATTTT.

Points on this clone: Other DNA sequences of this sample code for an identical CDR3. This sequence joins TRBV28 and TRBJ2-1; D is unresolved. CDR1 MDHEN and CDR2 SYDVKM come from the germline V gene. The ends were cut back, 2 bases at V and 0 bases at J, with 5 bases in the middle. The CDR3 contains 14 residues. The CDR3 region is CASSLGSSYNEQFF. The CDR3 DNA reads as TGTGCCAGCAGTTTAGGAAGCTCCTACAATGAGCAGTTCTTC.

The gene calls are TRBV28 and TRBJ2-1, with 11 bases that match TRBD2. CDR1 is MDHEN and CDR2 is SYDVKM in the germline V gene. The V gene end was trimmed by 5 bases and the J gene end by 6 bases; junction bases not matched to a gene: 9. This CDR3 has 16 amino acids. CDR3: CASSPAGTSGFNEQFF. The CDR3 DNA follows: TGTGCCAGCAGTCCGGCCGGGACTAGCGGATTCAATGAGCAGTTCTTC.

J is TRBJ2-1 and V is TRBV9; 7 bases align to TRBD1. This CDR3 has 17 amino acids. Germline-derived CDR1 and CDR2 are SGDLS and YYNGEE. The ends lost 3 bases at V and 8 bases at J; junction bases unmatched: 17. The CDR3 here is CASSAGITAGGSYEQFF. The CDR3 region has the DNA TGTGCCAGCAGCGCCGGTATAACGGCAGGGGGTTCATATGAGCAGTTCTTC.

This clone was recorded a few times. The chain joins TRBV30 to TRBJ1-1; the match to TRBD1 covers 8 bases. The CDR3 is 12 amino acids. V gave up 5 bases and J gave up 4 bases; unmatched junction bases: 3. CDR1 and CDR2 (germline): GTSNPN, SVGIG (reference sequence). This CDR3 reads CAWGQGATEAFF. The CDR3 DNA sequence: TGTGCCTGGGGGCAGGGGGCCACTGAAGCTTTCTTT.